The 20 T cell receptor beta chains below come from one sample, sequenced in a study of cytomegalovirus exposure and HLA in healthy donors. The PCR had 60 Vbeta and 13 Jbeta primers. Sequencing used immunoSEQ multiplex PCR; TCRdb keeps in-frame clones, though not all of them. This table holds 70,000 or so clones, just over 85% found once. Source material: PBMCs. These receptors were taken from a woman aged 25 to 39 in good health and CMV-seronegative.

This rearrangement joins TRBV6-6 to TRBJ1-1; D ambiguous. The CDR3 consists of 13 residues. Deletions cut 0 bases from V and 6 bases from J, with 8 bases between. Germline assignment: CDR1 MNHNY and CDR2 SVGAGI (reference sequence). The CDR3 sequence: CASSYSPDSEAFF. The CDR3 DNA sequence: TGTGCCAGCAGTTACTCGCCAGATTCTGAAGCTTTCTTT.

Only one count was recorded for this clone. The rearrangement joins TRBV19 to TRBJ2-7, with TRBD1 matching 9 bases. After removal of 5 bases from V and 7 bases from J, the junction contained 9 bases not matched to a gene. CDR1 is LNHDA, CDR2 SQIVND, per germline (reference sequence). This CDR3 has 14 amino acids. The CDR3 DNA reads as TGTGCCAGTAGTCCGCCGGACAGGGGCGTAGAGCAGTACTTC. This codes for CASSPPDRGVEQYF. The full variable domain, completed using reference TRBV19 and TRBJ2-7, is DGGITQSPKYLFRKEGQNVTLSCEQNLNHDAMYWYRQDPGQGLRLIYYSQIVNDFQKGDIAEGYSVSREKKESFPLTVTSAQKNPTAFYLCASSPPDRGVEQYFGPGTRLTVT.

The CDR3 nucleotides are TGTGCCAGCAGGAGGTCGGGAGTAACCTACAATGAGCAGTTCTTC. Protein sequence: CASRRSGVTYNEQFF. The chain recombines TRBV6-5 with TRBJ2-1; D is perhaps TRBD2 (6 bases). CDR1 and CDR2 (germline): MNHEY, SVGAGI. With 6 bases removed from V and 2 bases from J, the gap between germline ends came to 14 bases. CDR3 length equals 15 residues.

This sequence joins TRBV19 and TRBJ1-2; 7 bases agree with TRBD1. After removal of 1 base from V and 3 bases from J, the junction contained 11 bases not matched to a gene. CDR3 length: 17 residues. Germline V CDR1 and CDR2: LNHDA, SQIVND (reference sequence). CDR3 sequence (DNA): TGTGCCAGTAGTATAGCCTTTTATGAGGGGGCCGACTATGGCTACACCTTC. This sequence encodes CASSIAFYEGADYGYTF.

This clone was recorded only once. The genes are TRBV19 and TRBJ1-1; D unclear. The germline V and J ends were trimmed by 11 bases and 6 bases, with 19 bases remaining between them. The CDR3 extends over 13 amino acids. CDR1 and CDR2 from the germline V gene are LNHDA and SQIVND (reference sequence). The CDR3 sequence is CAVEGRGGAEAFF. The CDR3 nucleotides are TGTGCCGTAGAGGGCCGGGGAGGAGCTGAAGCTTTCTTT. The complete variable domain, with remaining parts taken from reference TRBV19 and TRBJ1-1, reads DGGITQSPKYLFRKEGQNVTLSCEQNLNHDAMYWYRQDPGQGLRLIYYSQIVNDFQKGDIAEGYSVSREKKESFPLTVTSAQKNPTAFYLCAVEGRGGAEAFFGQGTRLTVV.

The V call is TRBV2, the J call TRBJ1-5, with TRBD1 matching over 7 bases. Trimming took 7 bases from V and 5 from J; bases not matched to a gene: 11. CDR3 length: 15 amino acids. The germline CDR1 and CDR2 sequences are SNHLY and FYNNEI. The CDR3 DNA reads as TGTGCCAGCACTGAGCGAACAGGGGTGGATCAGCCCCAGCATTTT. It yields the protein CASTERTGVDQPQHF.

The chain uses TRBV6-1 and TRBJ2-4; D is possibly TRBD2 (7 bases). The germline V gene has CDR1 MNHNS and CDR2 SASEGT. V shed 4 bases and J shed 6 bases, with 16 bases lying between them. CDR3 length equals 15 residues. The CDR3 region is CASSGGGLPRNIQYF. CDR3 DNA: TGTGCCAGCAGTGGCGGGGGCCTTCCAAGAAACATTCAGTACTTC.

The rearrangement joins TRBV9 to TRBJ1-4; no definite D call. V lost 2 bases and J 3 bases, leaving 11 bases between the germline ends. CDR3 length: 15 residues. Germline V gene sequence: CDR1 SGDLS, CDR2 YYNGEE. CDR3 region: CASSVWSNPNEKLFF. CDR3 in DNA: TGTGCCAGCAGCGTCTGGAGTAACCCTAATGAAAAACTGTTTTTT.

This clone has just a few counts. The chain has TRBV19 and TRBJ2-5; TRBD2 matches at 10 bases. The V segment lost 6 bases and the J segment 12 bases; nucleotides outside the gene matches: 13. The CDR3 runs 14 residues. Germline V gives CDR1 LNHDA, CDR2 SQIVND (reference sequence). The CDR3 sequence is CASSPSPGTSEEYF. CDR3 nucleotides: TGTGCCAGTAGCCCTTCCCCCGGGACTAGCGAAGAGTACTTC.

On this clone itself: The same CDR3 can be traced to other DNA sequences in this sample. This chain uses TRBV27 with TRBJ2-7, with 11 positions matching TRBD2. Germline V gives CDR1 MNHEY, CDR2 SMNVEV (reference sequence). This CDR3 has 15 amino acids. Unmatched junction bases numbered 5, after V lost 6 bases and J lost 1 base. As DNA, the CDR3 is TGTGCCAGCAGCCTAGGACTAGCGGGTTCCTACGAGCAGTACTTC. It is translated as CASSLGLAGSYEQYF.

The chain employs TRBV6-1 and TRBJ1-1; TRBD1 matches 9 bases. CDR3 size: 14 residues. V shed 10 bases, J shed 5 bases, and the junction held 11 bases outside the gene matches. Per the germline V gene, CDR1 is MNHNS and CDR2 is SASEGT. The CDR3 loop is CATTGGLRRTEAFF. The CDR3 nucleotides read TGTGCCACCACAGGGGGCCTTAGAAGGACTGAAGCTTTCTTT.

The V call is TRBV2, the J call TRBJ1-6; 8 nucleotides align to TRBD1. This CDR3 has 14 residues. Germline CDR1 is SNHLY and CDR2 is FYNNEI. The ends lost 4 bases at V and 9 bases at J; junction bases unmatched: 5. For the CDR3, the DNA is TGTGCCAGCAGTGGTCGGACAGGGACTTCACCCCTCCACTTT. It translates to CASSGRTGTSPLHF.

For this clone: The same CDR3 can be traced to other DNA sequences in this sample. The gene calls are TRBV7-8 and TRBJ1-1; D might be TRBD1 (5 bases). This CDR3 is 13 amino acids long. Trimming took off 2 bases at V and 2 bases at J, with 6 bases between the two ends. The germline V gene has CDR1 SGHVS and CDR2 FQNEAQ. Here the CDR3 DNA reads TGTGCCAGCAGCTTACAGGGAAACACTGAAGCTTTCTTT. Translation: CASSLQGNTEAFF.

This chain links TRBV19 with TRBJ2-3; tentative D call: TRBD1 (6 bases). The CDR3 length is 15 residues. Germline loops: CDR1 LNHDA, CDR2 SQIVND (reference sequence). The germline V and J ends were trimmed by 11 bases and 2 bases, with 20 bases remaining between them. CDR3 in amino acids: CASSGRGQSTDTQYF. CDR3 coding DNA: TGTGCCTCCTCCGGCAGGGGTCAATCCACAGATACGCAGTATTTT.

This chain connects TRBV7-2 to TRBJ2-7; TRBD2 matches at 15 bases. V shed 4 bases, J shed 2 bases, and the junction held 3 bases outside the gene matches. The germline V gene encodes CDR1 SGHTA and CDR2 FQGNSA. This CDR3 contains 16 residues. As DNA, the CDR3 is TGTGCCAGCAGCTCAGGACTAGCGGGAGGGGCCTACGAGCAGTACTTC. This gives the protein CASSSGLAGGAYEQYF.

This clone was counted only a few times. The genes are TRBV6-1 and TRBJ1-5, with 11 bases lining up with TRBD1. The CDR3 is 17 residues long. Germline V gives CDR1 MNHNS, CDR2 SASEGT. V trimming: 4 bases; J trimming: 0 bases; junction bases outside the gene matches: 5. In nucleotides, the CDR3 is TGTGCCAGCAGTGCCGGGACAGGGGGATATAGCAATCAGCCCCAGCATTTT. This encodes CASSAGTGGYSNQPQHF.

DNA of the CDR3: TGTGCCAGCTCCCGGGAATTCGATGAGCAGTTCTTC. Translated, it gives CASSREFDEQFF. The chain combines TRBV18 with TRBJ2-1; D is perhaps TRBD2 (5 bases). Germline assignment: CDR1 KGHSH and CDR2 LQKENI. Deletions cut 6 bases from V and 8 bases from J, with 11 bases between. This CDR3 has 12 residues.

The rearrangement links TRBV6-6 to TRBJ2-5; 9 nucleotides line up with TRBD2. Trimming at V came to 6 bases and at J to 5 bases, leaving 13 bases not matched to a gene. The CDR3 totals 16 residues. In germline, CDR1 is MNHNY, CDR2 SVGAGI (reference sequence). This CDR3 reads CASRTTLGLAAETQYF. CDR3 DNA sequence: TGTGCCAGCAGAACAACCTTGGGACTAGCTGCCGAGACCCAGTACTTC.

The chain couples TRBV7-2 to TRBJ2-7; weak D call: TRBD2 (6 bases). Trimming cost V 2 bases and J 6 bases, with 17 bases left between them. This CDR3 comprises 15 residues. Germline CDR1 is SGHTA and CDR2 is FQGNSA. CDR3 sequence: CASSLLGGSLGEQYF. The CDR3 bases are TGTGCCAGCAGCTTATTGGGGGGTTCCCTGGGCGAGCAGTACTTC. Combining the CDR3 with reference TRBV7-2 and TRBJ2-7 gives the whole variable domain GAGVSQSPSNKVTEKGKDVELRCDPISGHTALYWYRQSLGQGLEFLIYFQGNSAPDKSGLPSDRFSAERTGGSVSTLTIQRTQQEDSAVYLCASSLLGGSLGEQYFGPGTRLTVT.

This clone turned up a few times. V and J are TRBV6-5 and TRBJ2-7; D call uncertain. This CDR3 has 13 amino acids. V was shortened by 0 bases and J by 0 bases, with 3 bases between the two germline ends. Germline V gene sequence: CDR1 MNHEY, CDR2 SVGAGI. This CDR3 is CASSYSRSYEQYF. DNA for the CDR3: TGTGCCAGCAGTTACTCGCGCTCCTACGAGCAGTACTTC.